Following are 16 T cell receptor beta chains from one sample sequenced in a study of blood T cell repertoires in COVID-19. Using immunoSEQ multiplex PCR, the repertoire was profiled, and TCRdb retains in-frame clones only, with some absent. The repertoire holds approximately 94,000 clones, with around 80% as singletons. Sequenced: peripheral blood. The receptors shown here come from a human donor in a cohort sampled during active COVID-19.

The gene calls are TRBV6-5 and TRBJ1-2, with 10 positions matching TRBD1. The germline V gene has CDR1 MNHEY and CDR2 SVGAGI. The CDR3 is 14 residues long. J lost 3 bases, V lost 6 bases, and 4 bases had no gene match. Here the CDR3 DNA reads TGTGCCAGCAGAGCGACAGGGGGCTACTATGGCTACACCTTC. Encoded protein: CASRATGGYYGYTF.

The V gene is TRBV4-3, the J gene TRBJ2-7; D gene unclear. This CDR3 comprises 13 residues. The germline V gene has CDR1 LGHNA and CDR2 YSLEER. V lost 0 bases to trimming and J lost 3 bases, with 6 bases between them. For the CDR3, the DNA is TGCGCCAGCAGCCAAGATACAATCTACGAGCAGTACTTC. This translates into CASSQDTIYEQYF.

This chain joins TRBV10-3 and TRBJ1-1, with 8 bases that match TRBD1. CDR1 and CDR2 from the germline V gene are ENHRY and SYGVKD. CDR3 length: 13 residues. The V gene end was trimmed by 7 bases and the J gene end by 4 bases; junction bases not matched to a gene: 5. Here the CDR3 DNA reads TGTGCCATCAAACCGACAGGGGCCACTGAAGCTTTCTTT. Its translation is CAIKPTGATEAFF.

The rearrangement links TRBV7-8 to TRBJ2-7, with TRBD1 as a possible D gene (6 bases). The length of the CDR3 is 15 residues. Trimming took 5 bases from V and 1 from J, leaving 15 bases between them. Germline values: CDR1 SGHVS, CDR2 FQNEAQ. CDR3 loop: CASSRQAGASYEQYF. The CDR3 DNA sequence: TGTGCCAGCAGCCGCCAGGCAGGGGCGTCCTACGAGCAGTACTTC.

This clone was picked up a small number of times. The chain joins TRBV19 to TRBJ1-2, with D possibly being TRBD1 (5 bases). The CDR3 extends over 14 amino acids. The V gene's germline CDR1 is LNHDA and CDR2 SQIVND (reference sequence). Between the trimmed V and J ends, which lost 5 bases and 2 bases, there was a span of 12 bases. The CDR3 region is CASSAGKGNYGYTF. DNA of the CDR3: TGTGCCAGTAGTGCGGGAAAGGGGAACTATGGCTACACCTTC.

This clone was recorded once. The V call is TRBV12-3 or TRBV12-4, the J call TRBJ2-7; D gene ambiguous. CDR3 length equals 12 residues. V shed 4 bases and J shed 0 bases, with 4 bases lying between them. In nucleotides, the CDR3 is TGTGCCAGCAGTTATAGCTCCTACGAGCAGTACTTC. Translating it yields CASSYSSYEQYF.

This clone was seen a few times. The chain joins TRBV19 to TRBJ2-5; perhaps TRBD1 as D (5 bases). V dropped 5 bases and J dropped 7 bases, with 17 bases sitting between them. Germline values: CDR1 LNHDA, CDR2 SQIVND (reference sequence). CDR3 length equals 14 residues. The DNA of the CDR3 is TGTGCCAGTAGTCCTACAGGATCCGGTGGGACCCAGTACTTC. Encoded protein: CASSPTGSGGTQYF.

The chain combines TRBV3-1 (or the pseudogene TRBV3-2) with TRBJ2-7, with TRBD1 as a possible D gene (6 bases). The CDR3 consists of 11 residues. V was clipped by 4 bases and J by 9 bases, with 10 bases between them. Germline V gene sequence: CDR1 LGHDT, CDR2 YNNKEL (reference sequence). CDR3 protein: CASSLDSRQYF. CDR3 nucleotide sequence: TGTGCCAGCAGCCTGGACAGTCGGCAGTACTTC.

The chain carries TRBV19 and TRBJ1-5, with D possibly matching TRBD1 (6 bases). CDR1 is LNHDA, CDR2 SQIVND, per germline (reference sequence). Trimming stripped 7 bases from V and 11 bases from J, with 21 bases between. This CDR3 spans 14 amino acids. The CDR3 DNA is TGTGCCAGTACGTTCCCAGGGGCCCCAGGGACCCAGCATTTT. Protein product: CASTFPGAPGTQHF.

The V and J genes are TRBV13 and TRBJ1-1; 8 bases match TRBD1. CDR3 length: 15 amino acids. Germline loops: CDR1 PRHDT, CDR2 FYEKMQ (reference sequence). Losses at the gene ends were 5 bases for V and 0 bases for J; bases not matched to a gene: 5. The CDR3 is CASSILGQVNTEAFF. The CDR3 DNA reads as TGTGCCAGCAGCATCCTGGGACAGGTGAACACTGAAGCTTTCTTT. The full variable domain, rest sourced from reference TRBV13 and TRBJ1-1, is AAGVIQSPRHLIKEKRETATLKCYPIPRHDTVYWYQQGPGQDPQFLISFYEKMQSDKGSIPDRFSAQQFSDYHSELNMSSLELGDSALYFCASSILGQVNTEAFFGQGTRLTVV.

The V call is TRBV29-1, the J call TRBJ2-5; D possibly corresponds to TRBD1 (7 bases). The germline V and J ends were trimmed by 8 bases and 5 bases, with 15 bases remaining between them. Per the germline V gene, CDR1 is SQVTM and CDR2 is ANQGSEA. This CDR3 contains 12 residues. CDR3 DNA sequence: TGCAGCAGTGGAGGGGGCGGGGAGACCCAGTACTTC. Translating it yields CSSGGGGETQYF.

The chain uses TRBV24-1 and TRBJ1-2, with TRBD1 as a possible D gene (6 bases). The CDR3 extends over 14 amino acids. Trimming stripped 4 bases from V and 4 bases from J, with 12 bases between. CDR1 is KGHDR, CDR2 SFDVKD, per germline. Written as DNA, the CDR3 is TGTGCCACCAGTGAGGAAACAGGGTTCTATGGCTACACCTTC. This encodes CATSEETGFYGYTF.

The genes are TRBV5-1 and TRBJ2-1; 7 bases map to TRBD2. CDR1 SGHRS and CDR2 YFSETQ come from the germline V gene. V was clipped by 0 bases and J by 5 bases; unmatched bases: 5. The CDR3 has 15 amino acids. The CDR3 reads CASSLEAGRNNEQFF. CDR3 coding DNA: TGCGCCAGCAGCTTGGAAGCGGGAAGAAACAATGAGCAGTTCTTC.

This chain joins TRBV5-1 and TRBJ1-2; D call uncertain. Germline V lookup: CDR1 SGHRS, CDR2 YFSETQ. V lost 4 bases, J lost 7 bases, and 11 bases lay in between. The CDR3 has 12 amino acids. The CDR3 here is CASSADIGGYTF. The CDR3 DNA reads TGCGCCAGCAGCGCAGACATCGGTGGCTACACCTTC. The entire variable domain, with the rest obtained from reference TRBV5-1 and TRBJ1-2, is as follows: KAGVTQTPRYLIKTRGQQVTLSCSPISGHRSVSWYQQTPGQGLQFLFEYFSETQRNKGNFPGRFSGRQFSNSRSEMNVSTLELGDSALYLCASSADIGGYTFGSGTRLTVV.

Comments on this clone: At one end, the junction sequence differs from germline, possibly due to a read error. The V gene is TRBV7-2, the J gene TRBJ1-5, with D maybe TRBD1 (5 bases). The length of the CDR3 is 15 residues. Germline loops: CDR1 SGHTA, CDR2 FQGNSA. This chain's CDR3 is CATSPGVYSNQPQHF. The CDR3 bases are TGTGCCACCAGCCCGGGGGTGTATAGCAATCAGCCCCAGCATTTT.

The chain joins TRBV18 to TRBJ1-2; 11 bases are a match to TRBD1. In germline, CDR1 is KGHSH, CDR2 LQKENI. V gave up 5 bases and J gave up 8 bases; unmatched junction bases: 10. This CDR3 comprises 15 residues. The CDR3 DNA follows: TGTGCCAGCTCAACGGGACAGGGGGGACTGACGGGCTACACCTTC. Protein: CASSTGQGGLTGYTF.